Each of the 5 T cell receptor beta chains below was sequenced from the same sample in a study of cytomegalovirus exposure and HLA in healthy donors. Both 60 Vbeta primers and 13 Jbeta primers went into the PCR. Profiling relied on immunoSEQ multiplex PCR, and the TCRdb table lists in-frame clones only, not all of them. The sample lists some 140,000 clones, around 68% seen once, with roughly 2.2% in the top ten. Sequencing input: PBMCs. These receptors originate from a man aged 30-40 years in good health and CMV-seronegative.

This clone came up once. V gene TRBV7-3 combines with J gene TRBJ2-3, with 8 bases fitting TRBD2. The V and J ends lost 0 bases and 1 base, in that order; junction bases with no gene match: 0. Per germline, CDR1 SGHTA and CDR2 FQGTGA. The CDR3 consists of 15 residues. The CDR3 DNA is TGTGCCAGCAGCTTAACAGCGGGGGGCACAGATACGCAGTATTTT. This translates into CASSLTAGGTDTQYF.

V usage is TRBV7-9 and J usage is TRBJ2-2, with D possibly matching TRBD1 (5 bases). Trimming pared 2 bases from V and 7 bases from J, leaving 11 bases between. This CDR3 spans 14 amino acids. The V gene's germline CDR1 is SEHNR and CDR2 FQNEAQ (reference sequence). The CDR3 sequence is CASSLNRGFGELFF. CDR3 coding DNA: TGTGCCAGCAGCTTAAATAGGGGATTCGGGGAGCTGTTTTTT.

The chain has TRBV6-5 and TRBJ2-7; 14 bases agree with TRBD2. The CDR3 runs 15 residues. The V gene's germline CDR1 is MNHEY and CDR2 SVGAGI. The V segment lost 5 bases and the J segment 4 bases; nucleotides outside the gene matches: 4. DNA for the CDR3: TGTGCCAGCAGTGGGACTAGCGGGGGATTTTACGAGCAGTACTTC. Residues: CASSGTSGGFYEQYF.

The gene calls are TRBV18 and TRBJ2-3; the match to TRBD1 covers 8 bases. The V gene end was trimmed by 3 bases and the J gene end by 4 bases; junction bases not matched to a gene: 3. Germline loops: CDR1 KGHSH, CDR2 LQKENI. The CDR3 runs to 14 residues. The CDR3 DNA is TGTGCCAGCTCACCTAACAGGGGGGCAGATACGCAGTATTTT. Amino acids: CASSPNRGADTQYF.

The chain recombines TRBV7-8 with TRBJ2-7, with D perhaps matching TRBD1 (6 bases). Germline CDR1 and CDR2: SGHVS and FQNEAQ. V lost 1 base and J 0 bases, leaving 7 bases between the germline ends. CDR3 size: 14 residues. As DNA, the CDR3 is TGTGCCAGCAGCTTAGGACAGGACTCCTACGAGCAGTACTTC. This sequence encodes CASSLGQDSYEQYF.